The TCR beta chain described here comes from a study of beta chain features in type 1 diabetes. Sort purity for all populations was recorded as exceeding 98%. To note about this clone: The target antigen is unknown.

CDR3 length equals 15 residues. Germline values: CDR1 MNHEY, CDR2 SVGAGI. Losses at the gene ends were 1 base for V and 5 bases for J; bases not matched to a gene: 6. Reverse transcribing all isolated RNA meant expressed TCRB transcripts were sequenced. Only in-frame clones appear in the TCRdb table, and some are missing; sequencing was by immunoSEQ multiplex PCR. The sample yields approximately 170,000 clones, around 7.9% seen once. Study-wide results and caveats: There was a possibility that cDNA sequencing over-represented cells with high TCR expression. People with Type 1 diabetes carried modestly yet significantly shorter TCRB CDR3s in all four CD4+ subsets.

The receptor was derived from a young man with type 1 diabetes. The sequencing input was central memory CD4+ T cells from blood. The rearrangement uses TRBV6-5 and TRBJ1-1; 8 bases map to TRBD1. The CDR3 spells CASSYLRQGRTEAFF. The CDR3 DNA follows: TGTGCCAGCAGTTACTTGAGACAGGGGAGGACTGAAGCTTTCTTT.